These T cell receptor beta chains were read from a single sample in a study of cytomegalovirus exposure and HLA in healthy donors. Sequencing used immunoSEQ multiplex PCR; TCRdb keeps in-frame clones, though not all of them. The sample includes 70,000 to 90,000 clones, around 84% seen only once; the top ten take 18%. Sequencing used PBMCs. The origin of the receptors is a man between 70 and 80 years old in good health and CMV-seropositive. The CDR3 runs from the conserved cysteine through the conserved F or W. A D gene is named only where the DNA matches it firmly. Expanded clones are given a class, and other clones once, few, many or no size at all.

v_call	d_call	j_call	clone_size	cdr3_nt	cdr3_aa
TRBV7-8	TRBD1	TRBJ1-2	-	TGTGCCAGCAGCCCCGTGCCAGGGGGTATAAGGACCTTC	CASSPVPGGIRTF
TRBV28	-	TRBJ1-5	-	TGTGCCAGCACGGTCAACAATCAGCCCCAGCATTTT	CASTVNNQPQHF
TRBV5-8	-	TRBJ2-1	few	TGTGCCAGCAGCTTGTTAGGGGGCTCCTACAATGAGCAGTTCTTC	CASSLLGGSYNEQFF
TRBV29-1	-	TRBJ1-1	-	TGCAGCGCCGCTGGCAGCGGGAACACTGAAGCTTTCTTT	CSAAGSGNTEAFF
TRBV28	-	TRBJ2-7	-	TGTGCCAGCAGTAGCGGAGGTGCCCCCTACGAGCAGTACTTC	CASSSGGAPYEQYF
TRBV6-6	-	TRBJ2-5	-	TGTGCCAGCAGTTACTCGGACTTTCAAGAGACCCAGTACTTC	CASSYSDFQETQYF
TRBV30	-	TRBJ1-4	-	TGTGCCTGGAGACATGGGGGGGGATTGGAAAAACTGTTTTTT	CAWRHGGGLEKLFF
TRBV11-2	-	TRBJ1-3	-	TGTGCCAGCAGCTACGGCACAGGGCTTCGTGGAAACACCATATATTTT	CASSYGTGLRGNTIYF
TRBV29-1	TRBD1	TRBJ1-1	-	TGCAGCGTCGCCTCACCGGGACAGCTAAACACTGAAGCTTTCTTT	CSVASPGQLNTEAFF
TRBV19	-	TRBJ2-2	-	TGTGCCAGTAGCACACCGGGTACCGGGGAGCTGTTTTTT	CASSTPGTGELFF
TRBV19	TRBD2	TRBJ2-7	-	TGTGCCACGGCTAGCGGGAGGCCCTCCTACGAGCAGTACTTC	CATASGRPSYEQYF
TRBV5-1	TRBD2	TRBJ2-7	once	TGCGCCAGCAGCCTGGAATGGGAGGGGCGGGGCGAGCAGTACTTC	CASSLEWEGRGEQYF
TRBV11-2	-	TRBJ1-1	-	TGTGCCAGCAGCTTAGTGGCAGGCCTGGGGGGGACTGAAGCTTTCTTT	CASSLVAGLGGTEAFF
TRBV28	TRBD1	TRBJ2-5	-	TGTGCCAGCAGTTCAGGACAGGGCTCCCAAGAGACCCAGTACTTC	CASSSGQGSQETQYF
TRBV13	-	TRBJ2-3	-	TGTGCCAGCAGCCCCTTCTACGATACGCAGTATTTT	CASSPFYDTQYF
TRBV6-6	TRBD1	TRBJ1-5	-	TGTGCCAGCAGTCCGGACAGGGGGCGCAATCAGCCCCAGCATTTT	CASSPDRGRNQPQHF
TRBV2	TRBD1	TRBJ1-1	-	TGTGCCAGCAGTACTGACAGGGGAGGTGAAGCTTTCTTT	CASSTDRGGEAFF
TRBV7-2	TRBD2	TRBJ2-3	-	TGTGCCAGCAGCTTAGTAGCGGGAGTGGCAGATACGCAGTATTTT	CASSLVAGVADTQYF
TRBV4-2	-	TRBJ1-1	few	TGTGCCAGCAGCCAATCCGTATCAGGGGCAAACACTGAAGCTTTCTTT	CASSQSVSGANTEAFF
TRBV4-3	TRBD2	TRBJ2-7	-	TGCGCCAGCAGCCAAGATCTTAGCGGGGGGCAGTACTTC	CASSQDLSGGQYF
TRBV5-6	-	TRBJ2-3	-	TGTGCCAGCAGCCGGACAGCAAGCACAGATACGCAGTATTTT	CASSRTASTDTQYF
TRBV6-5	-	TRBJ2-1	-	TGTGCCAGCCGAGGGAAGGGCTATGAGCAGTTCTTC	CASRGKGYEQFF
TRBV28	-	TRBJ1-2	-	TGTGCCAGCAGTTTAGACGGGAACTATGGCTACACCTTC	CASSLDGNYGYTF
TRBV7-3	-	TRBJ2-1	-	TGTGCCAGCAGTCGTAGGGGAAATGAGCAGTTCTTC	CASSRRGNEQFF
TRBV28	-	TRBJ1-1	-	TGTGCCAGCAGTTCCATACAGGGATCAGCTTTCTTT	CASSSIQGSAFF
TRBV7-9	TRBD1	TRBJ2-3	-	TGTGCCAGCAGCATACCCCGGGACAGGGGGCAAGATACGCAGTATTTT	CASSIPRDRGQDTQYF
TRBV18	-	TRBJ1-1	many	TGTGCCAGCTCACTGGCGGAGAACACTGAAGCTTTCTTT	CASSLAENTEAFF
TRBV5-6	TRBD2	TRBJ2-1	-	TGTGCCAGCAGCCTTCAACTAGCGAGCTCCTACAATGAGCAGTTCTTC	CASSLQLASSYNEQFF
TRBV28	TRBD1	TRBJ1-1	-	TGTGCCAGCACAACGGGACAGGGGGTGAACACTGAAGCTTTCTTT	CASTTGQGVNTEAFF
TRBV5-1	-	TRBJ2-5	-	TGCGCCAGCAGCTTGGGCCAGGGGCAAGAGACCCAGTACTTC	CASSLGQGQETQYF
TRBV9	TRBD2	TRBJ2-5	-	TGTGCCAGCAGCGTACGCGCTAGCGGGAGCGCGGGCCTTCAAGAGACCCAGTACTTC	CASSVRASGSAGLQETQYF
TRBV10-3	-	TRBJ1-5	-	TGTGCCATCAGGCCAGGGGGCAATCAGCCCCAGCATTTT	CAIRPGGNQPQHF
TRBV29-1	-	TRBJ1-5	-	TGCAGCGTTGAAGATCCAGGTCAGCCCCAGCATTTT	CSVEDPGQPQHF
TRBV30	-	TRBJ1-1	-	TGTGCCTGGAGTGAACAGACGAACACTGAAGCTTTCTTT	CAWSEQTNTEAFF
TRBV28	TRBD2	TRBJ2-3	-	TGTGCCAGCAGTTGGGGGGGTAGGGTTGGTACGCAGTATTTT	CASSWGGRVGTQYF
TRBV20-1	-	TRBJ2-7	-	TGCAGTGCCAGACAGGTGATCGAGCAGTACTTC	CSARQVIEQYF
TRBV28	-	TRBJ1-1	-	TGTGCCAGCAAACCGGGTTTCACTGAAGCTTTCTTT	CASKPGFTEAFF
TRBV10-3	-	TRBJ1-5	-	TGTGCCATCAGTGAGTCGGCTCAGCCCCAGCATTTT	CAISESAQPQHF
TRBV10-3	-	TRBJ1-5	-	TGTGCCATCAGTGAGTCGAATCAGTATAGCAATCAGCCCCAGCATTTT	CAISESNQYSNQPQHF
TRBV5-1	TRBD1	TRBJ1-1	-	TGCGCCAGCAGCTCCCAGGGGGCAGGTGAAGCTTTCTTT	CASSSQGAGEAFF
TRBV11-3	TRBD1	TRBJ2-3	once	TGTGCCAGCAGCCTGACAGGGGCGGCAGATACGCAGTATTTT	CASSLTGAADTQYF
TRBV7-9	TRBD1	TRBJ1-2	-	TGTGCCAGCGGGCAGGGGGATCTGGATGGCTACACCTTC	CASGQGDLDGYTF
TRBV2	-	TRBJ2-5	-	TGTGCCAGCAGTAGAGTAGAGGAGACCCAGTACTTC	CASSRVEETQYF
TRBV7-3	TRBD2	TRBJ2-5	-	TGTGCCAGCAGCCGCGGGGGGCAAGAGACCCAGTACTTC	CASSRGGQETQYF
TRBV7-9	-	TRBJ2-7	-	TGTGCCAGCAGCTTAGGCCTAGACCCCTACGAGCAGTACTTC	CASSLGLDPYEQYF
TRBV5-1	TRBD1	TRBJ2-5	-	TGCGCCAGCAGCGCGGGGACAGGGGACCGTGAGACCCAGTACTTC	CASSAGTGDRETQYF
TRBV5-4	-	TRBJ2-2	-	TGTGCCAGCAGCGCGGACTTGGCGAACACCGGGGAGCTGTTTTTT	CASSADLANTGELFF
TRBV11-2	-	TRBJ2-5	-	TGTGCCAGCAGCACAGGGCGTGAGGGGGGGTGGGAGACCCAGTACTTC	CASSTGREGGWETQYF
TRBV6-4	TRBD1	TRBJ2-2	-	TGTGCCAGCAGAGATTCAGACAGGGGGAACACCGGGGAGCTGTTTTTT	CASRDSDRGNTGELFF
TRBV7-9	-	TRBJ1-6	once	TGTGCCAGCAGCTTAGGAACGAGTAGTTCACCCCTCCACTTT	CASSLGTSSSPLHF
TRBV6-5	TRBD1	TRBJ1-5	-	TGTGCCAGCAGCACCGGGACAGCAAATCAGCCCCAGCATTTT	CASSTGTANQPQHF
TRBV7-2	TRBD2	TRBJ2-3	-	TGTGCCAGTAGCTCCCAGCGGGGTAGCACAGATACGCAGTATTTT	CASSSQRGSTDTQYF
TRBV7-9	-	TRBJ1-2	-	TGTGCCAGCAGCTCGCCTCGGGGGACCGGCTACACCTTC	CASSSPRGTGYTF
TRBV7-8	-	TRBJ2-4	-	TGTGCCAGCAGCTTGGGCGGACAGCCGAACATTCAGTACTTC	CASSLGGQPNIQYF
TRBV5-5	-	TRBJ1-2	-	TGTGCCAGCAGCTCGGCTGCCGGGTTTGATGGCTACACCTTC	CASSSAAGFDGYTF
TRBV19	-	TRBJ2-1	-	TGTGCCAGTAGTATGGACAGTTACAATGAGCAGTTCTTC	CASSMDSYNEQFF